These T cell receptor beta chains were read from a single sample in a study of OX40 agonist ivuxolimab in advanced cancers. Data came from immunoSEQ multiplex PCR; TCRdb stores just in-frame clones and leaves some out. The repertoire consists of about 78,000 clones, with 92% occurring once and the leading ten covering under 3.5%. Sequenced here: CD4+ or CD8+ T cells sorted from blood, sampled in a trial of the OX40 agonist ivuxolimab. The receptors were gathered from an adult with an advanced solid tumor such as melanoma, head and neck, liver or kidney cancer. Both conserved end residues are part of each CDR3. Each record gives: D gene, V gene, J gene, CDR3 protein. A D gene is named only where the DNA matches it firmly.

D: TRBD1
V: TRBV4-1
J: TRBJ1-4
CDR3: CASSPTGASSEKLFF

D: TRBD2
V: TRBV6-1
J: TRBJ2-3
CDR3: CASCGSSTDTQYF

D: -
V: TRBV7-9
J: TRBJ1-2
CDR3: CASSLQTYGQYGYTF

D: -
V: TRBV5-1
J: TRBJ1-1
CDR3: CASSLAAGVEAFF

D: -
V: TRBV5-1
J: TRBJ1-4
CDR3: CASSLGTGERVFF

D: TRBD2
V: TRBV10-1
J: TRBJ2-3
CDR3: CASSDLAGPRNTQYF

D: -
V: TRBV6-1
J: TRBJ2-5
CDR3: CASSEMPLSETQYF

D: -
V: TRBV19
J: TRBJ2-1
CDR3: CASRADNRGDEQFF

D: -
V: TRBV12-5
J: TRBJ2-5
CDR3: CATRGSEETQYF

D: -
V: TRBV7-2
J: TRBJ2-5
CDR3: CASSFQGGIGETQYF

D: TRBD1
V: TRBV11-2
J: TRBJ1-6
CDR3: CASSTERGRTLHF

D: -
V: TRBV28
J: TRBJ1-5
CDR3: CASSSLQGTSNSNQPQHF

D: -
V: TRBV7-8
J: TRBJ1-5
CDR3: CASSLGAGGGQPQHF

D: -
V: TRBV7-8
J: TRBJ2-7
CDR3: CASSQNLQGYVF

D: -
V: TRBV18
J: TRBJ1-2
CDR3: CASSPRSASNYGYTF

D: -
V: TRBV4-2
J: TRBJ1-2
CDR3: CASSQEGGYTF

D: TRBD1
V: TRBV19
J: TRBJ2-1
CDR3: CASTPPGTGDNEQFF

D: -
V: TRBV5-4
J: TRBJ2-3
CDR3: CASSFPAADTQYF

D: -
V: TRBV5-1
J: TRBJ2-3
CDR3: CASSLESTDTQYF

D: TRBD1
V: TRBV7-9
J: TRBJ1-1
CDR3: CASSRGQGRTEAFF

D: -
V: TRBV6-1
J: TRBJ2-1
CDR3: CASSERQVREQFF

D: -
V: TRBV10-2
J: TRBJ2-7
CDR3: CASSLLSGGYEQYF

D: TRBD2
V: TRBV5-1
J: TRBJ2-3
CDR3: CASSLVTSGGYTQYF

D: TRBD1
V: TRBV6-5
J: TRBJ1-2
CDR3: CASSRGQGAIYGYTF

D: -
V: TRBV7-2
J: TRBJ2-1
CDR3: CASSPPPGTGRGDEQFF

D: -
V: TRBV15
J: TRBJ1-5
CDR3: CATSRERELGQPQHF

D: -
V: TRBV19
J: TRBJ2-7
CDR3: CASRRGTYPYEQYF

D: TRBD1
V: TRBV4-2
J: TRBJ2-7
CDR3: CASSRGTGPSYEQYF

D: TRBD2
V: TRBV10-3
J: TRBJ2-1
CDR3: CAISESAGGKSYNEQFF

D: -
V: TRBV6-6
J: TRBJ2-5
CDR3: CASTKVGARSETQYF

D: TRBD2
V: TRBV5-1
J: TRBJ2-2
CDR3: CASSRLSGLGNTGELFF

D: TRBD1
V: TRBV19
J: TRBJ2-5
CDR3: CASSIGRGRETQYF

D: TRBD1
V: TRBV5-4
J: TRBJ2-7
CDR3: CASSLEGQGFYEQYF

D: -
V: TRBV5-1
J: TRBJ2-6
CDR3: CASSLDTSGANVLTF

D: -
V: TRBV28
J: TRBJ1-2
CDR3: CASTVGGHYGYTF

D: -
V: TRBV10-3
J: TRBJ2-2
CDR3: CAISPSDSGELFF

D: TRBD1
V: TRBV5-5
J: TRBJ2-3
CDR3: CASSFTGARFTDTQYF

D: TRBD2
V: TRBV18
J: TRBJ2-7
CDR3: CASSPPPSGRFNEQYF

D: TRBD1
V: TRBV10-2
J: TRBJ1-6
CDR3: CASSNPGDRGNSPLHF

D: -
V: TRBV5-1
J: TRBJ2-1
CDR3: CASSPDPIYNEQFF

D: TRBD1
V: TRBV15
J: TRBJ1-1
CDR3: CATSGGQGVRNTEAFF

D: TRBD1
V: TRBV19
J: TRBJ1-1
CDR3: CASSTQGGTEAFF

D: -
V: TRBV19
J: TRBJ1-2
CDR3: CASSYDRNYGYTF

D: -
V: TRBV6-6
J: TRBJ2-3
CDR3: CASSYRYSTDTQYF

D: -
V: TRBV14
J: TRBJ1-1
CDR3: CASSQDRGRAFF

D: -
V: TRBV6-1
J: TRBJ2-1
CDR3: CASSEESSAGFF